Below are 26 T cell receptor beta chains sequenced from a single sample in a study of human T cells and chemical hapten exposure. Time point meaning: patch test 2, 6 weeks after DPC sensitization. Treatment described: therapeutic diphenylcyclopropenone sensitization with weekly scalp DPC. TCRdb re-called the RACE reads with MiXCR, one entry per CDR3 protein. The table records fewer than 100,000 distinct CDR3 sequences, about 9% of them present only once. The material sequenced was whole blood, taken in connection with sensitization to the hapten diphenylcyclopropenone (DPC). The receptors here all came from a woman aged 35 to 49 with alopecia areata. Some clones in this sample may be carry-over from other donors' samples.

This clonotype occurred many times. The rearrangement joins TRBV11-3 to TRBJ2-1; a weak D match, TRBD2 (5 bases). V was shortened by 5 bases and J by 5 bases, with 13 bases between the two germline ends. Per the germline V gene, CDR1 is SGHNT and CDR2 is YENEEA. The length of the CDR3 is 14 residues. In DNA, the CDR3 is TGTGCCAGCAGCACGAGCCCGGGGAACAATGAGCAGTTCTTC. This encodes CASSTSPGNNEQFF. Full variable domain (rest looked up from reference TRBV11-3 and TRBJ2-1): EAGVVQSPRYKIIEKKQPVAFWCNPISGHNTLYWYLQNLGQGPELLIRYENEEAVDDSQLPKDRFSAERLKGVDSTLKIQPAELGDSAVYLCASSTSPGNNEQFFGPGTRLTVL.

The chain employs TRBV29-1 and TRBJ1-1; 8 nucleotides line up with TRBD1. CDR3 length: 16 residues. V lost 6 bases and J lost 0; bases outside the gene matches: 12. Per germline, CDR1 SQVTM and CDR2 ANQGSEA. CDR3 amino acids: CSVIGQGSRMNTEAFF. DNA for the CDR3: TGCAGCGTGATAGGACAGGGATCACGGATGAACACTGAAGCTTTCTTT.

The table lists this clonotype with a few counts. The chain carries TRBV7-2 and TRBJ1-1, with D uncertain. Germline V CDR1 and CDR2: SGHTA, FQGNSA. Trimming left V 2 bases short and J 1 base short, with 5 bases between. The length of the CDR3 is 13 residues. The CDR3 DNA reads as TGTGCCAGCAGCTTAAAACGGAACACTGAAGCTTTCTTT. This codes for CASSLKRNTEAFF.

This clonotype showed up many times. V is TRBV29-1 and J is TRBJ2-1; D is uncertain. Germline CDR1 and CDR2: SQVTM and ANQGSEA. The ends were cut back, 3 bases at V and 7 bases at J, with 10 bases in the middle. This CDR3 comprises 12 residues. The CDR3 sequence: CSVDSSGNEQFF. CDR3 DNA sequence: TGCAGCGTTGATAGTAGTGGGAATGAGCAGTTCTTC.

This clonotype was observed a few times. The genes are TRBV30 and TRBJ2-7; 8 bases align to TRBD2. Losses at the gene ends were 2 bases for V and 4 bases for J; bases not matched to a gene: 7. Germline-derived CDR1 and CDR2 are GTSNPN and SVGIG (reference sequence). The CDR3 has 14 residues. CDR3 protein: CAWSRSGRLYEQYF. The DNA for the CDR3 is TGTGCCTGGAGTAGAAGCGGGAGATTGTACGAGCAGTACTTC.

The rearrangement joins TRBV29-1 to TRBJ2-7; 9 bases map to TRBD2. Germline V lookup: CDR1 SQVTM, CDR2 ANQGSEA. This CDR3 is built from 13 residues. Trimming cost V 4 bases and J 7 bases; bases outside gene matches: 8. In DNA form, the CDR3 reads TGCAGCGTTGCGGGCGGGAGGGGTAGAGAGCAGTACTTC. As protein: CSVAGGRGREQYF.

This clonotype has just a few counts. The rearrangement joins TRBV5-1 to TRBJ2-1; possibly TRBD2 for D (5 bases). The CDR3 spans 13 residues. The germline CDR1 and CDR2 sequences are SGHRS and YFSETQ. Trimming removed 4 bases from V and 5 bases from J, with 10 bases in between. DNA for the CDR3: TGCGCCAGCAGCCCCAATAGCGACAATGAGCAGTTCTTC. It codes for CASSPNSDNEQFF.

The CDR3 sequence: CASSPGQKETQYF. The CDR3 DNA reads TGTGCCAGCAGCCCAGGACAGAAAGAGACCCAGTACTTC. J is TRBJ2-5 and V is TRBV7-6, with D perhaps TRBD1 (6 bases). The V gene lost 5 bases and the J gene lost 3 bases, with 10 bases spanning the gap. CDR1 SGHVS and CDR2 FNYEAQ come from the germline V gene. The CDR3 runs to 13 residues. The full variable domain, rest sourced from reference TRBV7-6 and TRBJ2-5, is GAGVSQSPRYKVTKRGQDVALRCDPISGHVSLYWYRQALGQGPEFLTYFNYEAQQDKSGLPNDRFSAERPEGSISTLTIQRTEQRDSAMYRCASSPGQKETQYFGPGTRLLVL.

This clonotype was counted only a few times. This chain connects TRBV12-3 or TRBV12-4 to TRBJ1-3; D unclear. The CDR3 totals 12 residues. The V end lost 3 bases, the J end lost 4 bases, and 4 bases lay between the germline ends. CDR3 DNA: TGTGCCAGCAGTTTCGCGGGAAACACCATATATTTT. As protein: CASSFAGNTIYF.

The chain links TRBV20-1 to TRBJ1-2; the match to TRBD1 covers 11 bases. This CDR3 is built from 14 residues. V was clipped by 3 bases and J by 6 bases; unmatched bases: 6. CDR1 is DFQATT and CDR2 is SNEGSKA in the germline V gene (reference sequence). The CDR3 sequence: CSARGGQGAHGYTF. The CDR3 bases are TGCAGTGCTAGGGGAGGACAGGGGGCTCATGGCTACACCTTC.

This clonotype was counted ten times or more. The chain has TRBV6-2 or TRBV6-3 and TRBJ2-7, with 7 bases aligning to TRBD2. With 6 bases clipped from V and 6 bases from J, the junction kept 8 bases outside the gene matches. CDR3 size: 13 residues. Germline assignment: CDR1 MNHEY and CDR2 SVGEGT. CDR3 residues: CASSPTSPLEQYF. The DNA of the CDR3 is TGTGCCAGCAGCCCGACTAGCCCCCTCGAGCAGTACTTC.

This chain joins TRBV18 and TRBJ2-1, with a possible D match to TRBD2 (5 bases). Germline assignment: CDR1 KGHSH and CDR2 LQKENI. This CDR3 region has 16 residues. V was cut by 0 bases and J by 10 bases, with 19 bases left in between. DNA for the CDR3: TGTGCCAGCTCACCACCGTCTAGCCTTGGGTTTCGGGAGCAGTTCTTC. It encodes CASSPPSSLGFREQFF.

The gene calls are TRBV11-2 and TRBJ2-1, with TRBD1 matching 8 bases. Germline values: CDR1 SGHAT, CDR2 FQNNGV. Trimming removed 1 base from V and 8 bases from J; junction bases left unmatched: 10. The length of the CDR3 is 16 residues. The CDR3 DNA is TGTGCCAGCAGCTTAGTGGAGGCAGGGGGCCGACATGAGCAGTTCTTC. As protein: CASSLVEAGGRHEQFF.

DNA for the CDR3: TGTGCCAGCAGTTTCTTTGCCAGCGGGAGCTCCTACAATGAGCAGTTCTTC. Translated, it gives CASSFFASGSSYNEQFF. The chain has TRBV12-3 or TRBV12-4 and TRBJ2-1, with 8 bases lining up with TRBD2. Trimming at V came to 3 bases and at J to 0 bases, leaving 7 bases not matched to a gene. The length of the CDR3 is 17 residues.

This clonotype was seen more than once but under ten times. The rearrangement links TRBV3-1 to TRBJ2-3; 11 positions match TRBD2. This CDR3 has 16 residues. Trimming removed 5 bases from V and 4 bases from J; junction bases left unmatched: 8. CDR1 is LGHDT, CDR2 YNNKEL, per germline (reference sequence). CDR3 protein: CASSKTSGSGSDTQYF. In nucleotides, the CDR3 is TGTGCCAGCAGCAAAACTAGCGGGAGCGGTTCAGATACGCAGTATTTT.

The table lists this clonotype with many counts. The V gene is TRBV5-1, the J gene TRBJ2-3, with D possibly matching TRBD2 (6 bases). The CDR3 has 14 amino acids. The V end was cut by 0 bases, the J end by 3 bases, with 8 bases between. Per the germline V gene, CDR1 is SGHRS and CDR2 is YFSETQ. The CDR3 sequence is CASSLGDLTDTQYF. CDR3 nucleotides: TGCGCCAGCAGCTTGGGGGACTTGACAGATACGCAGTATTTT. Full variable domain (remainder filled in from reference TRBV5-1 and TRBJ2-3): KAGVTQTPRYLIKTRGQQVTLSCSPISGHRSVSWYQQTPGQGLQFLFEYFSETQRNKGNFPGRFSGRQFSNSRSEMNVSTLELGDSALYLCASSLGDLTDTQYFGPGTRLTVL.

This clonotype was seen a handful of times. This chain connects TRBV7-2 to TRBJ2-5, with 9 nucleotides matching TRBD2. With V trimmed by 2 bases and J by 4 bases, 8 bases remained unmatched. The CDR3 is 16 residues long. CDR1 is SGHTA, CDR2 FQGNSA, per germline. CDR3 bases: TGTGCCAGCAGCTTAAGGACAGCGGGAGGTTTAGAGACCCAGTACTTC. It is translated as CASSLRTAGGLETQYF.

The chain recombines TRBV12-3 or TRBV12-4 with TRBJ1-4; no firm D call. V was trimmed by 6 bases and J by 8 bases, leaving 13 bases between them. CDR3 length equals 13 residues. CDR3 DNA sequence: TGTGCCAGCAGCCCGGGTCCTGGGGAAAAACTGTTTTTT. Amino acid sequence: CASSPGPGEKLFF.

This clonotype has more than one count but fewer than ten. The chain links TRBV5-4 to TRBJ1-2; 9 positions agree with TRBD1. This CDR3 region has 14 residues. CDR1 and CDR2 (germline): SGHNT, YYREEE (reference sequence). J was trimmed by 5 bases and V by 0 bases; bases with no gene match: 2. CDR3 region: CASSLDDRGYGYTF. The CDR3 DNA follows: TGTGCCAGCAGCTTGGATGACAGGGGGTATGGCTACACCTTC.

This clonotype was recorded at least ten times. J is TRBJ2-7 and V is TRBV7-2; D call uncertain. The CDR3 loop spans 14 amino acids. Germline CDR1 SGHTA, CDR2 FQGNSA. Trimming removed 1 base at V and 0 bases at J, with 7 bases between. The CDR3 loop is CASSLDASSYEQYF. For the CDR3, the DNA is TGTGCCAGCAGCTTAGATGCTAGCTCCTACGAGCAGTACTTC.

This clonotype was detected a few times. This chain joins TRBV5-1 and TRBJ2-1; 7 bases map to TRBD2. V shed 0 bases, J shed 7 bases, and the junction held 7 bases outside the gene matches. Germline CDR1 and CDR2: SGHRS and YFSETQ. The CDR3 has 15 amino acids. The CDR3 coding sequence is TGCGCCAGCAGCTTGGGGCTAGCGGCCCTGAATGAGCAGTTCTTC. Amino acids: CASSLGLAALNEQFF.

There are many counts of this clonotype. The chain carries TRBV9 and TRBJ2-2; 12 nucleotides match TRBD2. The length of the CDR3 is 18 residues. Germline-derived CDR1 and CDR2 are SGDLS and YYNGEE. Trimming removed 0 bases from V and 5 bases from J; junction bases left unmatched: 8. The CDR3 loop reads CASSVVPSGRVGTGELFF. In DNA form, the CDR3 reads TGTGCCAGCAGCGTAGTTCCTAGCGGGAGGGTCGGGACCGGGGAGCTGTTTTTT.

This clonotype was picked up many times. This chain connects TRBV6-2 or TRBV6-3 to TRBJ2-7; tentatively, D is TRBD1 (5 bases). Germline assignment: CDR1 MNHEY and CDR2 SVGEGT. There are 11 residues in the CDR3. V dropped 7 bases and J dropped 7 bases, with 11 bases sitting between them. CDR3 DNA: TGTGCCAGCACTGGGGCAAGGGAGCAGTACTTC. It specifies CASTGAREQYF.

J is TRBJ2-2 and V is TRBV20-1, with 11 bases aligning to TRBD2. The CDR3 covers 14 residues. Germline CDR1 DFQATT, CDR2 SNEGSKA (reference sequence). With 4 bases clipped from V and 4 bases from J, the junction kept 2 bases outside the gene matches. Here the CDR3 reads CSAMGLAATGELFF. DNA for the CDR3: TGCAGTGCTATGGGACTAGCGGCCACCGGGGAGCTGTTTTTT.

The CDR3: CASSLLGDLIFGYTF. CDR3 coding DNA: TGTGCCAGCAGCCTTTTAGGGGACCTAATTTTTGGCTACACCTTC. The chain uses TRBV28 and TRBJ1-2, with a possible D match to TRBD1 (5 bases). CDR1 is MDHEN, CDR2 SYDVKM, per germline. CDR3 size: 15 residues. V lost 6 bases and J 7 bases, leaving 21 bases between the germline ends.

The chain employs TRBV7-2 and TRBJ2-3; D might be TRBD2 (6 bases). Germline CDR1 and CDR2: SGHTA and FQGNSA. V lost 5 bases and J lost 4, with 7 bases in between. The length of the CDR3 is 12 residues. The CDR3 reads CASSGGSDTQYF. DNA of the CDR3: TGTGCCAGCAGCGGGGGGTCAGATACGCAGTATTTT.